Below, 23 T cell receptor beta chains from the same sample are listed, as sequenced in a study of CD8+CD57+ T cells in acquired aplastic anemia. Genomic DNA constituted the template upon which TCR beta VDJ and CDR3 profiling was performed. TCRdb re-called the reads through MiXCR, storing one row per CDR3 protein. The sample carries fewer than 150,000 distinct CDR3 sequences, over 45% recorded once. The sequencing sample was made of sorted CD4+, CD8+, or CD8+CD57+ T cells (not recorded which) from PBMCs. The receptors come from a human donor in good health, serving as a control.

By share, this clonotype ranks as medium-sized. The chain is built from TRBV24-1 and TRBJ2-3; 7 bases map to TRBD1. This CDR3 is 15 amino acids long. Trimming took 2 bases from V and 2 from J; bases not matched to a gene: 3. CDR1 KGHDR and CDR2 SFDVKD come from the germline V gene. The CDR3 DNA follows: TGTGCCACCAGTGATTCCGGACAGGTCACAGATACGCAGTATTTT. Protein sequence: CATSDSGQVTDTQYF.

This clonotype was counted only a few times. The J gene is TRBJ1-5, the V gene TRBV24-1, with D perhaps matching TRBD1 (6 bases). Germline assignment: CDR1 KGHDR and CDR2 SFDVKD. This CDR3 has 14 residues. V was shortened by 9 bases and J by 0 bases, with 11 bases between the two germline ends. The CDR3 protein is CATSRQDSNQPQHF. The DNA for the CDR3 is TGTGCCACCTCCCGACAGGATAGCAATCAGCCCCAGCATTTT.

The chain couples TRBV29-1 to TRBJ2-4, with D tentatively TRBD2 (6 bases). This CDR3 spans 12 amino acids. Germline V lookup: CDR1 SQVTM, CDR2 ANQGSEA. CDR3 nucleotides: TGCAGTAGTCGGGGGGCCAAAAACATTCAGTACTTC. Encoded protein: CSSRGAKNIQYF.

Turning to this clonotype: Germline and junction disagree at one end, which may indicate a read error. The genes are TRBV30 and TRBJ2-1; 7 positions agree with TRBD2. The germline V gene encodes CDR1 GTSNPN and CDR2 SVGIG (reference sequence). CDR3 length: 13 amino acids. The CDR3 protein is CAWSRRGYNEQSF. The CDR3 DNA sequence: TGTGCCTGGAGTCGGCGGGGGTACAATGAGCAGTCCTTC.

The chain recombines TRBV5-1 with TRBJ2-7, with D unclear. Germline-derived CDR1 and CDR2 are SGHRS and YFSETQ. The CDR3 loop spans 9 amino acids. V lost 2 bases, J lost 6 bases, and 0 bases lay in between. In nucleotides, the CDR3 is TGCGCCAGCAGCTTCGAGCAGTACTTC. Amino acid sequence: CASSFEQYF.

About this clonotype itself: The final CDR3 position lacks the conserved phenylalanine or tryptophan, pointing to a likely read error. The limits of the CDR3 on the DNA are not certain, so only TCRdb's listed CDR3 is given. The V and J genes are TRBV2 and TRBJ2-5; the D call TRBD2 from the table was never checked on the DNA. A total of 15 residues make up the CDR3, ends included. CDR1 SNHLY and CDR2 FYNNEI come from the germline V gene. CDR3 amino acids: CASSGLAGRQETQCS.

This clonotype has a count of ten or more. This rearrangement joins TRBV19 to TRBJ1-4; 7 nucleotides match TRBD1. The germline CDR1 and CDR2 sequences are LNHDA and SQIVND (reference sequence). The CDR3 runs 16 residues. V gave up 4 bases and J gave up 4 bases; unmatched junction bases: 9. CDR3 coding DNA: TGTGCCAGTAGTACCCCATTCGGGACAGTTAATGAAAAACTGTTTTTT. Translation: CASSTPFGTVNEKLFF. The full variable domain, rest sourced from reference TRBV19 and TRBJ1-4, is DGGITQSPKYLFRKEGQNVTLSCEQNLNHDAMYWYRQDPGQGLRLIYYSQIVNDFQKGDIAEGYSVSREKKESFPLTVTSAQKNPTAFYLCASSTPFGTVNEKLFFGSGTQLSVL.

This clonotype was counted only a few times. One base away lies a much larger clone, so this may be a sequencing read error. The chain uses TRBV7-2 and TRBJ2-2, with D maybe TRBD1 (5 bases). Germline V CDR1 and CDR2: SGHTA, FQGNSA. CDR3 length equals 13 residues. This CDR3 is CASGLTEAGELFF. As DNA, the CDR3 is TGTGCCAGCGGCTTGACAGAGGCCGGGGAGCTGTTTTTT.

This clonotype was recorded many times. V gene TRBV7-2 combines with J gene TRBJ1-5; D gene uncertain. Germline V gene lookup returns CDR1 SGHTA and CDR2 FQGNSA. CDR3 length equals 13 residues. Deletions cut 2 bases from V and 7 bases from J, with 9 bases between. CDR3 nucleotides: TGTGCCAGCAGCTTAAAGATTCGGCAGCCCCAGCATTTT. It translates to CASSLKIRQPQHF.

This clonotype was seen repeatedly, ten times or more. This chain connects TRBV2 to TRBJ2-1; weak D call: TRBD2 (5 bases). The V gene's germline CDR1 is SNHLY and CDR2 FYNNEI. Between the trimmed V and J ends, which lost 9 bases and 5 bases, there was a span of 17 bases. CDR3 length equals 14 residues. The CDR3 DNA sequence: TGTGCCAGTGCCCCTGAGGAGGTCCACAATGAGCAGTTCTTC. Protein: CASAPEEVHNEQFF.

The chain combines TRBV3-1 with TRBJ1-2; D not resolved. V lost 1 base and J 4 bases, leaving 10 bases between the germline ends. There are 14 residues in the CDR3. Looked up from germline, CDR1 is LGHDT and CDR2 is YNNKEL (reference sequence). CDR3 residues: CASSQVAVPYGYTF. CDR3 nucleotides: TGTGCCAGCAGCCAAGTCGCAGTCCCCTATGGCTACACCTTC.

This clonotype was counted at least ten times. This CDR3 is CASRTYTGELFF. The CDR3 DNA follows: TGTGCCAGCCGGACCTACACCGGGGAGCTGTTTTTT. The chain joins TRBV2 to TRBJ2-2, with D uncertain. This CDR3 spans 12 amino acids. The ends were cut back, 8 bases at V and 3 bases at J, with 7 bases in the middle. Germline assignment: CDR1 SNHLY and CDR2 FYNNEI.

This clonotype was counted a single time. CDR3 sequence: CASSVGPEKLFF. The CDR3 region has the DNA TGTGCCAGCAGCGTAGGGCCCGAAAAACTGTTTTTT. The rearrangement uses TRBV9 and TRBJ1-4; no firm D call. The CDR3 extends over 12 amino acids. Germline loops: CDR1 SGDLS, CDR2 YYNGEE. Trimming took 0 bases from V and 8 from J, leaving 5 bases between them.

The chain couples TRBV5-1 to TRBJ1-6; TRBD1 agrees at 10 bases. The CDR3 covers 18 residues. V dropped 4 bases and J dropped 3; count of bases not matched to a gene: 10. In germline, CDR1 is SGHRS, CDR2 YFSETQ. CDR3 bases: TGCGCCAGCAGCAGGGACAGGGGACAAGAAGACTATAATTCACCCCTCCACTTT. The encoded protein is CASSRDRGQEDYNSPLHF.

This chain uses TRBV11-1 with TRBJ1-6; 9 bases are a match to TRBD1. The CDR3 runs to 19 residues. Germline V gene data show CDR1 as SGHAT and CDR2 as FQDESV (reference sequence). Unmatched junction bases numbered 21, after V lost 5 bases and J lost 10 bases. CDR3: CASSTRKDSPGQGESPLHF. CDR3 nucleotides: TGTGCCAGCAGCACACGTAAAGACTCACCGGGACAGGGTGAATCACCCCTCCACTTT. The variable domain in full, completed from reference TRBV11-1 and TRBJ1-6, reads EAEVAQSPRYKITEKSQAVAFWCDPISGHATLYWYRQILGQGPELLVQFQDESVVDDSQLPKDRFSAERLKGVDSTLKIQPAELGDSAMYLCASSTRKDSPGQGESPLHFGNGTRLTVT.

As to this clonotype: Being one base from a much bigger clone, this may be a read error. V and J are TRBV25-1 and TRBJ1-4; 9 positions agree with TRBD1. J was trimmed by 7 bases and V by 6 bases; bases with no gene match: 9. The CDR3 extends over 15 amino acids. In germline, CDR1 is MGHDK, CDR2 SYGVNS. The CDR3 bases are TGTGCCAGCAGCACCACAGGGGGCGTTGCTGAAAAACTGTTTTTT. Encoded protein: CASSTTGGVAEKLFF.

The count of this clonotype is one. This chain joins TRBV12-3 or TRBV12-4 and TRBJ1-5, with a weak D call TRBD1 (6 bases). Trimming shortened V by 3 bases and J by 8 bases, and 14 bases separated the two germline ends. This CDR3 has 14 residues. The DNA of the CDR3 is TGTGCCAGCAGTTTTCGGGGGCGCGGTGAGCCCCAGCATTTT. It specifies CASSFRGRGEPQHF.

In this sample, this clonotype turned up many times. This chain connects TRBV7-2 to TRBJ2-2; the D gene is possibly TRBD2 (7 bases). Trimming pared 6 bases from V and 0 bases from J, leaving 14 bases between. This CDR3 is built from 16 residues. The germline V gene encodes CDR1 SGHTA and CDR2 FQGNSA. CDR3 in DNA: TGTGCCAGCAGGGAAACCGGGGGGCCGAACACCGGGGAGCTGTTTTTT. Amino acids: CASRETGGPNTGELFF.

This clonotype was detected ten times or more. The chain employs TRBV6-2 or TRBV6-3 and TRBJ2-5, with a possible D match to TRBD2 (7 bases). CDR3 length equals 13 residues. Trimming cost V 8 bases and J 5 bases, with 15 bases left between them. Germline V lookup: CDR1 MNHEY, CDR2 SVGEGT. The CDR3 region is CASSQQGGETQYF. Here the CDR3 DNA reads TGTGCCAGCTCTCAACAGGGAGGGGAGACCCAGTACTTC.

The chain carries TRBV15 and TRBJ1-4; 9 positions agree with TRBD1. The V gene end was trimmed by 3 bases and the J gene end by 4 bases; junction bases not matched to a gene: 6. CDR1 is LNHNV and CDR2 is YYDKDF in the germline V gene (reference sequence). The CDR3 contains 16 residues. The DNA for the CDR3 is TGTGCCACCAGCAGGGGACAGGGTTTTGATAATGAAAAACTGTTTTTT. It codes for CATSRGQGFDNEKLFF.

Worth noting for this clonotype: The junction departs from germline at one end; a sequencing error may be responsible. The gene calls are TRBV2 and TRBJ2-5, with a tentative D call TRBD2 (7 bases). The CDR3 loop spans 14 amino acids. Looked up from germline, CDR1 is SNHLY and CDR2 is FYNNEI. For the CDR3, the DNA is TGCGCCAGCAAGCGGGGACACAACCAAGAGACCCAGTACTTC. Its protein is CASKRGHNQETQYF. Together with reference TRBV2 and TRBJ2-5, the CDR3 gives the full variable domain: EPEVTQTPSHQVTQMGQEVILRCVPISNHLYFYWYRQILGQKVEFLVSFYNNEISEKSEIFDDQFSVERPDGSNFTLKIRSTKLEDSAMYFCASKRGHNQETQYFGPGTRLLVL.

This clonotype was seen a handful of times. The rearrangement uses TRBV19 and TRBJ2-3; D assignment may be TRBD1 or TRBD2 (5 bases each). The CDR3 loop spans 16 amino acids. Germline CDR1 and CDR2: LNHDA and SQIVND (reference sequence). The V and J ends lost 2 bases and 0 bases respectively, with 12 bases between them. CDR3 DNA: TGTGCCAGTAGTATATCCGAGGGGTATAGCACAGATACGCAGTATTTT. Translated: CASSISEGYSTDTQYF.

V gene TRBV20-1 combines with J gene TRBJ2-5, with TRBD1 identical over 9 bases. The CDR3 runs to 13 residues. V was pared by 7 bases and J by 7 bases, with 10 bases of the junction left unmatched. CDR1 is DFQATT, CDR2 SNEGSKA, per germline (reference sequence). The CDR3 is CSGTEGQGRTQYF. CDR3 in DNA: TGCAGTGGCACAGAGGGACAGGGTCGGACCCAGTACTTC.